These T cell receptor beta chains were read from a single sample in a study of early T cells in non-severe SARS-CoV-2 infection. TCRdb fed the 5' RACE reads into MiXCR, producing one record per CDR3 protein. Of about 58,000 distinct CDR3 sequences listed, 12% are singletons. Input material: whole blood. The source is an adult who was a healthcare worker with PCR-confirmed SARS-CoV-2 infection or an uninfected control (not recorded which). CDR3s include the opening cysteine and the closing phenylalanine or tryptophan. D genes are given only for firm matches. The size entry is marked missing in some rows and otherwise reads once, few, many or a size class.

V	D	size	J	CDR3
TRBV28	TRBD1	few	TRBJ1-5	CASSPDRGEQPQHF
TRBV15	TRBD1	few	TRBJ2-3	CATSSGTGNTDTQYF
TRBV13	.	few	TRBJ1-5	CASSLGHGQPQHF
TRBV7-6	.	.	TRBJ2-7	CASSLAQHPYEQYF
TRBV19	.	.	TRBJ2-5	CASSIGGPQETQYF
TRBV5-1	.	.	TRBJ1-1	CASSSRGRAKTTEAFF
TRBV19	.	many	TRBJ1-5	CASSPGTAWVGNQPQHF
TRBV6-2/TRBV6-3	.	few	TRBJ2-7	CASSGGQLPNEQYF
TRBV4-1	.	once	TRBJ2-3	CASSQDYSTDTQYF
TRBV20-1	.	.	TRBJ2-6	CSAPTPQGTSGANVLTF
TRBV4-2	TRBD1	few	TRBJ1-2	CASSFRDRDLNGYTF
TRBV7-2	.	few	TRBJ2-7	CASSLAGAPYEQYF
TRBV30	.	many	TRBJ1-5	CAWSPSGGQPQHF
TRBV7-6	TRBD1	.	TRBJ2-7	CASSLTDRGAYEQYF
TRBV28	TRBD1	.	TRBJ1-4	CATLRGLDEKLFF
TRBV2	TRBD1	few	TRBJ1-5	CASSESGDSRYQPQHF
TRBV30	.	many	TRBJ1-3	CAWSEGLPGNTIYF
TRBV5-5	.	.	TRBJ1-5	CASSLAGASNQPQHF
TRBV30	.	few	TRBJ2-7	CAWSDNGGSQYF
TRBV5-4	TRBD1	.	TRBJ1-2	CASRSGTAFYGYTF
TRBV7-3	.	.	TRBJ2-3	CASVLGHLSDTQYF
TRBV5-1	TRBD1	.	TRBJ2-3	CASSATGAGTDTQYF
TRBV7-2	TRBD2	.	TRBJ2-3	CASSLASSGWAPDTQYF
TRBV12-3/TRBV12-4	.	.	TRBJ1-1	CASTWGAGDTEAFF
TRBV23-1	TRBD1	.	TRBJ2-3	CASSQSREETGGEDTQYF
TRBV20-1	.	.	TRBJ1-5	CSAPAPQGNQPQHF
TRBV20-1	TRBD2	many	TRBJ2-1	CSARPHSGGANEQFF
TRBV6-5	.	few	TRBJ2-2	CASSYGRGAGELFF
TRBV7-3	.	many	TRBJ1-6	CASSFGRGGNSPLHF
TRBV7-8	.	many	TRBJ2-1	CASSRVGIYEQFF
TRBV9	TRBD2	.	TRBJ2-7	CASSAVAGALPYEQYF
TRBV2	.	few	TRBJ1-6	CASRGWQKFNSPLHF
TRBV7-9	.	many	TRBJ2-2	CASSFLGRTNTGELFF
TRBV29-1	.	.	TRBJ2-7	CSVGGDGYEQYF
TRBV29-1	.	many	TRBJ2-5	CSVERQAGAQYF
TRBV7-9	TRBD1	many	TRBJ2-1	CASSPGTGRFDEQFF
TRBV7-2	.	few	TRBJ1-2	CASSLAEGPYGYTF
TRBV29-1	TRBD1	many	TRBJ2-3	CSVELVDRGTDTQYF
TRBV3-1	TRBD1	few	TRBJ2-6	CASSPRDRGSGANVLTF
TRBV7-2	.	few	TRBJ1-6	CASRNDRTLNSPLHF
TRBV7-2	TRBD2	many	TRBJ2-7	CASSFHTAGTSGNYEQYF